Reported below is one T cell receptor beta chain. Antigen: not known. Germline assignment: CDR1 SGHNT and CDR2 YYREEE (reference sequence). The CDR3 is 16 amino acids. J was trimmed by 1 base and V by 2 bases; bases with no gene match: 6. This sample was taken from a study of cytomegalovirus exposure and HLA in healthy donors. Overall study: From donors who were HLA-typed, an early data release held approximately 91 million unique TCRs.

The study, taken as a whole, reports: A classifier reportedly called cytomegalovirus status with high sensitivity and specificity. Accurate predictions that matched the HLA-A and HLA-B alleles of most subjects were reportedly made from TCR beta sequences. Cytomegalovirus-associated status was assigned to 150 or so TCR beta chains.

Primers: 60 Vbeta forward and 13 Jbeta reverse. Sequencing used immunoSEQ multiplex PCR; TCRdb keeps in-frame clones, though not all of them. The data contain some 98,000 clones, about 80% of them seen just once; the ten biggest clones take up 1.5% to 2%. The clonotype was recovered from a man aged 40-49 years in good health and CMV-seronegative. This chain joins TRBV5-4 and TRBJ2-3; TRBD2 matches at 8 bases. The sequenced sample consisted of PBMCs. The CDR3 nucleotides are TGTGCCAGCAGCTTTTGGGCGGGAGGTGGCACAGATACGCAGTATTTT. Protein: CASSFWAGGGTDTQYF.